The 32 T cell receptor beta chains reported below all come from one sample, sequenced in a study of response to subunit inactivated influenza vaccine. MiXCR was run by TCRdb on the RT-PCR reads, yielding one entry per CDR3 protein. Of 280,000 or so distinct CDR3 sequences listed, 20% to 25% are singletons. The source material was PBMCs from blood, sampled approximately 20 months after vaccination. The receptors shown here come from a man aged 45 to 70 who received an inactivated influenza vaccine.

V is TRBV20-1 and J is TRBJ2-5, with D maybe TRBD1 (6 bases). V lost 5 bases to trimming and J lost 2 bases, with 15 bases between them. Per germline, CDR1 DFQATT and CDR2 SNEGSKA (reference sequence). This CDR3 region has 14 residues. DNA for the CDR3: TGCAGTGCTGATTTGGGGGCCCGACAAGAGACCCAGTACTTC. The encoded protein is CSADLGARQETQYF.

The chain carries TRBV7-8 and TRBJ1-1; 8 nucleotides match TRBD1. V lost 5 bases, J lost 9 bases, and 8 bases stayed unmatched. The germline CDR1 and CDR2 sequences are SGHVS and FQNEAQ. There are 13 residues in the CDR3. CDR3 in DNA: TGTGCCAGCAGCCGCGGGACAGGTGGTCAAGCTTTCTTT. It yields the protein CASSRGTGGQAFF.

This clonotype was picked up a small number of times. The CDR3 DNA sequence: TGTGCCAGCAGCCAAACCCTAGCGGGATACAATGAGCAGTTCTTC. This sequence encodes CASSQTLAGYNEQFF. This chain connects TRBV6-1 to TRBJ2-1; 9 bases are a match to TRBD2. This CDR3 contains 15 residues. Germline CDR1 is MNHNS and CDR2 is SASEGT. Unmatched junction bases numbered 7, after V lost 6 bases and J lost 4 bases.

This clonotype was seen a few times. The chain has TRBV12-3 or TRBV12-4 and TRBJ1-3; D might be TRBD1 (5 bases). The CDR3 has 15 amino acids. V lost 7 bases and J 4 bases, leaving 17 bases between the germline ends. Written as DNA, the CDR3 is TGTGCCAGCACTCCGGGACCTACTCCCGGAAACACCATATATTTT. As protein: CASTPGPTPGNTIYF.

This clonotype has a handful of counts. The gene calls are TRBV7-2 and TRBJ1-1; D is perhaps TRBD1 (5 bases). The CDR3 length is 14 residues. The V end was cut by 1 base, the J end by 9 bases, with 15 bases between. Per germline, CDR1 SGHTA and CDR2 FQGNSA. CDR3 nucleotides: TGTGCCAGCAGCTTAGAGTCGGGGGTTGTGAAAGCTTTCTTT. Translation gives CASSLESGVVKAFF.

This chain uses TRBV7-9 with TRBJ1-4, with 7 positions matching TRBD1. Germline CDR1 is SEHNR and CDR2 is FQNEAQ (reference sequence). V dropped 6 bases and J dropped 3; count of bases not matched to a gene: 4. This CDR3 spans 14 amino acids. The CDR3 reads CASRAGTANEKLFF. The DNA for the CDR3 is TGTGCCAGCAGGGCCGGGACAGCTAATGAAAAACTGTTTTTT.

The chain combines TRBV6-5 with TRBJ1-4; D uncertain. V gave up 0 bases and J gave up 4 bases, with 9 bases separating them. The CDR3 consists of 15 residues. Germline V gene sequence: CDR1 MNHEY, CDR2 SVGAGI. CDR3 DNA sequence: TGTGCCAGCAGTTACTCAGGAGGCTTTAATGAAAAACTGTTTTTT. It yields the protein CASSYSGGFNEKLFF.

The chain combines TRBV5-1 with TRBJ2-1; no reliable D call. CDR1 is SGHRS and CDR2 is YFSETQ in the germline V gene. The CDR3 length is 15 residues. V dropped 0 bases and J dropped 8 bases, with 15 bases sitting between them. This chain's CDR3 is CASSLGALGYDEQFF. The DNA of the CDR3 is TGCGCCAGCAGCTTGGGGGCGTTAGGGTACGATGAGCAGTTCTTC.

This clonotype was counted ten times or more. This chain joins TRBV4-2 and TRBJ1-3; the D is unclear. The V end was cut by 0 bases, the J end by 0 bases, with 6 bases between. The CDR3 runs to 15 residues. CDR1 is LGHNA and CDR2 is YNFKEQ in the germline V gene. The DNA for the CDR3 is TGTGCCAGCAGCCAAGAGTCCATCTCTGGAAACACCATATATTTT. Translating gives CASSQESISGNTIYF.

This clonotype has just a few counts. The chain employs TRBV29-1 and TRBJ2-5, with 7 bases lining up with TRBD2. This CDR3 is built from 13 residues. Germline CDR1 SQVTM, CDR2 ANQGSEA. V shed 4 bases and J 7 bases; nucleotides not matched to a gene: 9. CDR3 in amino acids: CSVVTDWGGTQYF. The CDR3 nucleotides are TGCAGCGTTGTTACCGACTGGGGGGGGACCCAGTACTTC.

This clonotype occurred many times. The chain is built from TRBV12-3 or TRBV12-4 and TRBJ1-2, with 10 bases lining up with TRBD1. Germline trimming cut 5 bases from V and 4 bases from J; bases unmatched to any gene: 10. This CDR3 is 16 amino acids long. This CDR3 is CASSPGTGVLVYGYTF. The CDR3 DNA is TGTGCCAGCAGTCCCGGGACAGGGGTTTTAGTCTATGGCTACACCTTC.

At least ten counts were recorded for this clonotype. This chain uses TRBV5-1 with TRBJ1-3; tentative D call: TRBD1 (6 bases). Germline lookup yields CDR1 SGHRS and CDR2 YFSETQ. V lost 0 bases to trimming and J lost 0 bases, with 10 bases between them. The CDR3 spans 16 residues. The chain's CDR3 is CASSLVGTLSGNTIYF. CDR3 sequence (DNA): TGCGCCAGCAGCTTGGTCGGGACACTCTCTGGAAACACCATATATTTT.

This clonotype came up a few times. The gene calls are TRBV4-1 and TRBJ2-3; 10 bases are a match to TRBD2. The CDR3 totals 18 residues. Trimming removed 5 bases from V and 0 bases from J; junction bases left unmatched: 11. Looked up from germline, CDR1 is MGHRA and CDR2 is YSYEKL. The CDR3 DNA is TGCGCCAGCAGCACCTTAGGGACTAGCGCCACTAGCACAGATACGCAGTATTTT. This encodes CASSTLGTSATSTDTQYF.

The CDR3: CSAPRTSGGYETQYF. DNA of the CDR3: TGCAGTGCGCCTCGGACTAGCGGGGGGTATGAGACCCAGTACTTC. The rearrangement uses TRBV20-1 and TRBJ2-5, with TRBD2 matching 14 bases. This CDR3 is 15 amino acids long. J lost 5 bases, V lost 6 bases, and 8 bases had no gene match. Germline values: CDR1 DFQATT, CDR2 SNEGSKA (reference sequence).

The rearrangement links TRBV27 to TRBJ1-2; D unresolved. CDR1 MNHEY and CDR2 SMNVEV come from the germline V gene (reference sequence). CDR3 length: 13 residues. V gave up 6 bases and J gave up 4 bases, with 12 bases separating them. The CDR3 nucleotides read TGTGCCAGCAGCCGCTCCATTAGCTATGGCTACACCTTC. It encodes CASSRSISYGYTF.

In this sample, this clonotype turned up a few times. The chain links TRBV4-3 to TRBJ2-7, with a possible D match to TRBD2 (7 bases). The V and J ends lost 0 bases and 2 bases respectively, with 14 bases between them. This CDR3 region has 16 residues. Germline V gene sequence: CDR1 LGHNA, CDR2 YSLEER. In DNA, the CDR3 is TGCGCCAGCAGCCAAGATGCTTGGCGGGGGCCCTACGAGCAGTACTTC. Translating it yields CASSQDAWRGPYEQYF.

The V gene is TRBV7-6, the J gene TRBJ1-3, with D perhaps matching TRBD1 (6 bases). Trimming removed 5 bases at V and 4 bases at J, with 12 bases between. The germline CDR1 and CDR2 sequences are SGHVS and FNYEAQ. This CDR3 spans 14 amino acids. For the CDR3, the DNA is TGTGCCAGCAGCGGACAGCACCCCGGAAACACCATATATTTT. This codes for CASSGQHPGNTIYF.

The chain couples TRBV5-5 to TRBJ2-3; TRBD1 is a possible D gene (5 bases). CDR1 is SGHKS and CDR2 is YYEKEE in the germline V gene (reference sequence). The V end lost 0 bases, the J end lost 3 bases, and 11 bases lay between the germline ends. This CDR3 spans 15 amino acids. CDR3 region: CASSLDPGITDTQYF. The CDR3 DNA sequence: TGTGCCAGCAGCTTGGACCCAGGGATTACAGATACGCAGTATTTT.

Ten or more counts support this clonotype. The chain is built from TRBV6-5 and TRBJ2-3; TRBD2 matches 10 bases. The junction had 6 bases not matched to a gene; V was cut back by 0 bases and J by 3 bases. There are 17 residues in the CDR3. Germline assignment: CDR1 MNHEY and CDR2 SVGAGI. CDR3 loop: CASSYSASGRSTDTQYF. The CDR3 DNA follows: TGTGCCAGCAGTTACTCGGCTAGCGGGAGATCGACAGATACGCAGTATTTT.

The CDR3 region is CSAAGTRSPNEQFF. CDR3 DNA: TGCAGTGCGGCCGGGACTAGATCTCCCAATGAGCAGTTCTTC. This chain connects TRBV20-1 to TRBJ2-1, with TRBD2 matching 8 bases. CDR1 and CDR2 from the germline V gene are DFQATT and SNEGSKA (reference sequence). CDR3 length equals 14 residues. After removal of 6 bases from V and 6 bases from J, the junction contained 10 bases not matched to a gene.

The CDR3 coding sequence is TGCGCCAGCAGCCAAGCTTACACGTATAGCAATCAGCCCCAGCATTTT. This gives the protein CASSQAYTYSNQPQHF. V usage is TRBV4-1 and J usage is TRBJ1-5; D remains ambiguous. V lost 1 base and J lost 0, with 10 bases in between. The CDR3 is 16 residues long. Germline V CDR1 and CDR2: MGHRA, YSYEKL.

This clonotype has more than one count but fewer than ten. This sequence joins TRBV12-3 or TRBV12-4 and TRBJ2-3, with a tentative D call TRBD2 (6 bases). The CDR3 consists of 15 residues. The germline V and J ends were trimmed by 4 bases and 3 bases, with 14 bases remaining between them. CDR3 in amino acids: CASSWRGGSTDTQYF. CDR3 coding DNA: TGTGCCAGCAGTTGGAGGGGAGGTAGTACAGATACGCAGTATTTT.

The J gene is TRBJ2-2, the V gene TRBV3-1; no definite D call. From germline, CDR1 is LGHDT and CDR2 YNNKEL (reference sequence). The CDR3 loop spans 13 amino acids. Trimming stripped 7 bases from V and 6 bases from J, with 12 bases between. CDR3 loop: CASTTVGSGELFF. In nucleotides, the CDR3 is TGTGCCAGCACCACAGTAGGGTCCGGGGAGCTGTTTTTT.

This clonotype showed up just a few times. J is TRBJ1-6 and V is TRBV12-3 or TRBV12-4, with D perhaps TRBD1 (6 bases). V was shortened by 6 bases and J by 11 bases, with 14 bases between the two germline ends. This CDR3 has 13 residues. DNA for the CDR3: TGTGCCAGCAGGAAAACAGGGATCCCACCCCTCCACTTT. This gives the protein CASRKTGIPPLHF.

The chain has TRBV2 and TRBJ1-1; tentative D call: TRBD1 (5 bases). CDR1 SNHLY and CDR2 FYNNEI come from the germline V gene. V lost 2 bases and J 1 base, leaving 8 bases between the germline ends. The CDR3 consists of 14 residues. The CDR3 protein is CASSERQSNTEAFF. CDR3 sequence (DNA): TGTGCCAGCAGTGAAAGACAGTCGAACACTGAAGCTTTCTTT.

In its sample, this clonotype was seen a few times. The V gene is TRBV19, the J gene TRBJ1-6; the match to TRBD1 covers 7 bases. This CDR3 is 15 amino acids long. CDR1 LNHDA and CDR2 SQIVND come from the germline V gene (reference sequence). J gave up 11 bases and V 4 bases, and 11 bases lay outside the gene matches. CDR3 region: CASSTTGTAYPPLHF. The CDR3 nucleotides are TGTGCCAGTAGTACGACAGGGACAGCGTATCCACCCCTCCACTTT.

This clonotype was observed once. The genes are TRBV5-1 and TRBJ2-1; 11 bases map to TRBD1. The CDR3 consists of 15 residues. The germline V gene has CDR1 SGHRS and CDR2 YFSETQ. Unmatched junction bases numbered 8, after V lost 4 bases and J lost 8 bases. Here the CDR3 DNA reads TGCGCCAGCAGCCTCCGGGACAGGGGGTTCGATGAGCAGTTCTTC. Its protein product is CASSLRDRGFDEQFF.

At least ten counts were recorded for this clonotype. The chain uses TRBV5-6 and TRBJ1-2; tentative D call: TRBD1 (5 bases). V dropped 4 bases and J dropped 4 bases, with 14 bases sitting between them. This CDR3 contains 14 residues. CDR1 is SGHDT, CDR2 YYEEEE, per germline. CDR3 sequence reads: CASSVGQAPYGYTF. The CDR3 region has the DNA TGTGCCAGCAGCGTGGGGCAGGCTCCCTATGGCTACACCTTC.

The J gene is TRBJ2-2, the V gene TRBV6-5; D gene uncertain. V shed 0 bases and J shed 6 bases, with 8 bases lying between them. Germline assignment: CDR1 MNHEY and CDR2 SVGAGI. The CDR3 contains 14 residues. This CDR3 is CASSYSNWSGELFF. In nucleotides, the CDR3 is TGTGCCAGCAGTTACTCAAATTGGTCCGGGGAGCTGTTTTTT.

This clonotype was counted at least ten times. V gene TRBV12-3 or TRBV12-4 combines with J gene TRBJ1-6; D gene ambiguous. The CDR3 consists of 14 residues. Trimming removed 2 bases from V and 4 bases from J, with 6 bases in between. The CDR3 DNA follows: TGTGCCAGCAGTTTACAAGCGTATAATTCACCCCTCCACTTT. It is translated as CASSLQAYNSPLHF.

A note on this clonotype: An end of the junction does not agree with germline; a read error may underlie this. V and J are TRBV4-3 and TRBJ1-6; D is uncertain. In germline, CDR1 is LGHNA, CDR2 YSLEER. The CDR3 runs to 13 residues. The CDR3 DNA sequence: TGCGCCAGCAGCCAAGATCGTTATTCACCCCTCCAATTT. Translation gives CASSQDRYSPLQF.

This clonotype occurred a few times. The chain links TRBV4-3 to TRBJ2-5; D is perhaps TRBD2 (6 bases). V was shortened by 1 base and J by 4 bases, with 7 bases between the two germline ends. This CDR3 contains 13 residues. Germline-derived CDR1 and CDR2 are LGHNA and YSLEER. This CDR3 reads CASSQGRGETQYF. CDR3 DNA: TGCGCCAGCAGCCAAGGGAGGGGAGAGACCCAGTACTTC.